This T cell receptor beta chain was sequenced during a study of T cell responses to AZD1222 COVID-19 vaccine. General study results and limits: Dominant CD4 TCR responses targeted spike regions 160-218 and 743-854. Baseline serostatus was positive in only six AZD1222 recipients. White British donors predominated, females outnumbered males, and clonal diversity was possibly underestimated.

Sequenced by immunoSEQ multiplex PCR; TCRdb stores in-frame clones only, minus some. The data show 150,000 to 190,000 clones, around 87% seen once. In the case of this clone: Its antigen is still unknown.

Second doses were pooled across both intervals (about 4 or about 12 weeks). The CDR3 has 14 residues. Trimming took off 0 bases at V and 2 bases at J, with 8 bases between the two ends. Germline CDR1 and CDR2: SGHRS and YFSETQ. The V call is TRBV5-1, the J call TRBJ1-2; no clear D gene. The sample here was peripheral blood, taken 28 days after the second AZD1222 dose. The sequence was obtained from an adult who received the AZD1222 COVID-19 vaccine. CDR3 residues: CASSLDPGNYGYTF. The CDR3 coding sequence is TGCGCCAGCAGCTTGGATCCGGGGAACTATGGCTACACCTTC.